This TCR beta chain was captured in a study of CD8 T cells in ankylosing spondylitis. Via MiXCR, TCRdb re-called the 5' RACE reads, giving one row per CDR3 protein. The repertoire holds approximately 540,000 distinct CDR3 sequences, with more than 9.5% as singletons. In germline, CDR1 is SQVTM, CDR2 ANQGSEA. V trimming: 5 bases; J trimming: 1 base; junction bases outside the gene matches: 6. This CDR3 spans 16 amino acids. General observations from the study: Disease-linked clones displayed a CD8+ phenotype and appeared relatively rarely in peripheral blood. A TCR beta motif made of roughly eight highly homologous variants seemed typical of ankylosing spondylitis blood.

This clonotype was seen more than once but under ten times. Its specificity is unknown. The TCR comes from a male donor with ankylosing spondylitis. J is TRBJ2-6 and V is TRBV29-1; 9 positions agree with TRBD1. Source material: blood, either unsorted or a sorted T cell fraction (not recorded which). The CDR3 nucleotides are TGCAGCGTTTCCGGGACAGGGAGTTCTGGGGCCAACGTCCTGACTTTC. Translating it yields CSVSGTGSSGANVLTF. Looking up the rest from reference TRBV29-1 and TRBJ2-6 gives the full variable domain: SAVISQKPSRDICQRGTSLTIQCQVDSQVTMMFWYRQQPGQSLTLIATANQGSEATYESGFVIDKFPISRPNLTFSTLTVSNMSPEDSSIYLCSVSGTGSSGANVLTFGAGSRLTVL.